This TCR beta chain came from a study of PD-1 blockade in mismatch repair-deficient tumors. Unmatched junction bases numbered 6, after V lost 4 bases and J lost 9 bases. The CDR3 consists of 14 residues. Per germline, CDR1 MDHEN and CDR2 SYDVKM. Method: immunoSEQ multiplex PCR; TCRdb's copy keeps in-frame clones and lacks some. The table shows roughly 120,000 clones, with about 88% occurring only once. This receptor was obtained from an adult with mismatch repair-deficient cancer. Sequencing was performed on peripheral blood, taken approximately 73 weeks after starting pembrolizumab. The V gene is TRBV28, the J gene TRBJ2-5; 12 nucleotides align to TRBD2. DNA for the CDR3: TGTGCCAGCAGTTACGGACTAGCGGGGCGGGCCCAGTACTTC. As protein: CASSYGLAGRAQYF.